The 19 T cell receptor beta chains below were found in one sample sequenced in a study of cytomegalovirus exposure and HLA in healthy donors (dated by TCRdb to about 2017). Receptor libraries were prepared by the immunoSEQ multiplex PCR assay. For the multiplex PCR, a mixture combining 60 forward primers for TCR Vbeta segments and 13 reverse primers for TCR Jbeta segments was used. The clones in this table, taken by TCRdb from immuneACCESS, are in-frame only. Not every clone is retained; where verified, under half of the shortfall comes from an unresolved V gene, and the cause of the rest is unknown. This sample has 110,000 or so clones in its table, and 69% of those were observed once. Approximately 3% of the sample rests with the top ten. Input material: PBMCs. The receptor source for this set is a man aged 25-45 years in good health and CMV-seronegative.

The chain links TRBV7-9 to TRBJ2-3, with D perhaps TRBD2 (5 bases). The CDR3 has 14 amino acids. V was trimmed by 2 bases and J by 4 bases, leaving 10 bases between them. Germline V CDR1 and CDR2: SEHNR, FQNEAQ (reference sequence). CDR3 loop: CASSLTRGSDTQYF. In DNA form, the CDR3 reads TGTGCCAGCAGCTTAACTCGAGGGTCAGATACGCAGTATTTT.

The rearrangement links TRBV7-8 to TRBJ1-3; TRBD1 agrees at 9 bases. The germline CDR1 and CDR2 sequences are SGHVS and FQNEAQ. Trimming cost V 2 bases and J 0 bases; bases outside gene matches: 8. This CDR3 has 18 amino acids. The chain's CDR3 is CASSLRRQGESSGNTIYF. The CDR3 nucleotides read TGTGCCAGCAGCTTACGCAGACAGGGGGAGAGCTCTGGAAACACCATATATTTT.

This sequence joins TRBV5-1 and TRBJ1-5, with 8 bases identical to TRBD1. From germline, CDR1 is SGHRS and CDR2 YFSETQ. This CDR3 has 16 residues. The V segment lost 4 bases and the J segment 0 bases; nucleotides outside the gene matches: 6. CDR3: CASSAGQGLSNQPQHF. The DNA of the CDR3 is TGCGCCAGCAGCGCTGGACAGGGCCTTAGCAATCAGCCCCAGCATTTT.

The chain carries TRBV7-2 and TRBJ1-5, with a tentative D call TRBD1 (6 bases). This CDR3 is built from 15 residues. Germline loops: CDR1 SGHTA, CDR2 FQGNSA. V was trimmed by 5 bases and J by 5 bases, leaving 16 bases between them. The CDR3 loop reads CASSPDLSGDQPQHF. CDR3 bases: TGTGCCAGCAGCCCAGACCTTTCAGGGGATCAGCCCCAGCATTTT.

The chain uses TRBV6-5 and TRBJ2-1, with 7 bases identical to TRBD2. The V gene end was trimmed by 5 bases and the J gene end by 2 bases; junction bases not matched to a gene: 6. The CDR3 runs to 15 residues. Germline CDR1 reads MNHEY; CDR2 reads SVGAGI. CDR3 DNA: TGTGCCAGCAGTCACCCGGGACTAACCTACAATGAGCAGTTCTTC. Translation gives CASSHPGLTYNEQFF.

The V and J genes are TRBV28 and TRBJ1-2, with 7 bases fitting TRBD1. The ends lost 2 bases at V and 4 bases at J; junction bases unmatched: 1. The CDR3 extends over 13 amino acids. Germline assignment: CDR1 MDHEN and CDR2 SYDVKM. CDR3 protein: CASSLAGGYGYTF. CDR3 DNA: TGTGCCAGCAGTTTAGCAGGGGGCTATGGCTACACCTTC.

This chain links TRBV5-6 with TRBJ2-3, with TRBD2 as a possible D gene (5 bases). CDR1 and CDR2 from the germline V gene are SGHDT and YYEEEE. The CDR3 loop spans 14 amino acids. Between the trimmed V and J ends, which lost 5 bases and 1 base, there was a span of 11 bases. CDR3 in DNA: TGTGCCAGCAGATGGGGTAGCGGCACAGATACGCAGTATTTT. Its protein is CASRWGSGTDTQYF.

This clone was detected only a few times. Here the CDR3 DNA reads TGTGCCAGCAGTCTTAGCGGGAGCTCCTACAATGAGCAGTTCTTC. Translating gives CASSLSGSSYNEQFF. V and J are TRBV27 and TRBJ2-1, with 9 bases lining up with TRBD2. V lost 5 bases, J lost 0 bases, and 2 bases stayed unmatched. The CDR3 is made up of 15 amino acids. CDR1 and CDR2 (germline): MNHEY, SMNVEV (reference sequence).

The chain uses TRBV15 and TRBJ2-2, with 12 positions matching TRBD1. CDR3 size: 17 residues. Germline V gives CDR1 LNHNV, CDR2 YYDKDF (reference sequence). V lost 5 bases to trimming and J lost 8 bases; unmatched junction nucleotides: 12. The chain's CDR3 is CATSRYMGQGASGELFF. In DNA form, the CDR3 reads TGTGCCACCAGCCGATATATGGGACAGGGGGCATCGGGGGAGCTGTTTTTT.

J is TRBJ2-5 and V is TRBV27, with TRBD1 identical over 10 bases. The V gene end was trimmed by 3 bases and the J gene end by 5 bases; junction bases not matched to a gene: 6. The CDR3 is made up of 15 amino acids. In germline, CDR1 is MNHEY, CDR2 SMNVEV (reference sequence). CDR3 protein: CASSFDRGRGETQYF. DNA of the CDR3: TGTGCCAGCAGTTTCGACAGGGGGCGGGGGGAGACCCAGTACTTC.

CDR3: CASSPQLRTSGRVTDTQYF. CDR3 DNA: TGTGCCAGCAGCCCCCAGCTGAGGACTAGCGGGAGGGTCACAGATACGCAGTATTTT. The chain employs TRBV9 and TRBJ2-3; 15 nucleotides line up with TRBD2. CDR1 and CDR2 (germline): SGDLS, YYNGEE. With 4 bases clipped from V and 2 bases from J, the junction kept 11 bases outside the gene matches. This CDR3 has 19 amino acids.

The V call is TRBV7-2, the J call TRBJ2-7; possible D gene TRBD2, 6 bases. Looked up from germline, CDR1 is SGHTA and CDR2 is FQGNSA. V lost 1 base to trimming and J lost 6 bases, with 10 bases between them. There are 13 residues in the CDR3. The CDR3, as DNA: TGTGCCAGCAGCTTAGGCAGGGACTTCGAGCAGTACTTC. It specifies CASSLGRDFEQYF.

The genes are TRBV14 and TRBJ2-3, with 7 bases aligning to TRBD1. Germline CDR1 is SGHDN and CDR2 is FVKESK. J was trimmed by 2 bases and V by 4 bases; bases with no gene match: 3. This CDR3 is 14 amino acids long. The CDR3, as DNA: TGTGCCAGCAGCCTGGGGACAGCCACAGATACGCAGTATTTT. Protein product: CASSLGTATDTQYF. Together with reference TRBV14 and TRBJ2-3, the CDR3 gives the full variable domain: EAGVTQFPSHSVIEKGQTVTLRCDPISGHDNLYWYRRVMGKEIKFLLHFVKESKQDESGMPNNRFLAERTGGTYSTLKVQPAELEDSGVYFCASSLGTATDTQYFGPGTRLTVL.

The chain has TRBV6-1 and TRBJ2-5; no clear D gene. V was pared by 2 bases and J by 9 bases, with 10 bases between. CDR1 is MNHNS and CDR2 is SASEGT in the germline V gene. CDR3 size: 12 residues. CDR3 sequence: CASSESLSAQYF. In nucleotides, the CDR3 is TGTGCCAGCAGTGAATCCCTCTCGGCCCAGTACTTC.

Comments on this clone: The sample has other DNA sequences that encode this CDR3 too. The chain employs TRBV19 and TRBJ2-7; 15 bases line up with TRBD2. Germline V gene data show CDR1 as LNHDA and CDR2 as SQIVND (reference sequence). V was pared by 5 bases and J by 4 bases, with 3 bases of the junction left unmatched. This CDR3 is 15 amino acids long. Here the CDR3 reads CASSSGTSGRYEQYF. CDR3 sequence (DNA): TGTGCCAGTAGTTCCGGGACTAGCGGGAGGTACGAGCAGTACTTC.

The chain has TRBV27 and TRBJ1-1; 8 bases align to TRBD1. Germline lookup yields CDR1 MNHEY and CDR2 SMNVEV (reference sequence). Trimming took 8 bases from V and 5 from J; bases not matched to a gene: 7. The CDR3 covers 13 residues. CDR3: CASWDRIRTEAFF. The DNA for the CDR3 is TGTGCCAGCTGGGACAGGATAAGAACTGAAGCTTTCTTT.

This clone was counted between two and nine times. The CDR3 loop is CASSSSVAGGREQFF. CDR3 nucleotides: TGTGCCAGCAGCTCTTCAGTAGCGGGAGGACGTGAGCAGTTCTTC. The chain has TRBV5-6 and TRBJ2-1, with 10 bases matching TRBD2. The ends lost 3 bases at V and 9 bases at J; junction bases unmatched: 9. This CDR3 is 15 amino acids long. Per the germline V gene, CDR1 is SGHDT and CDR2 is YYEEEE.

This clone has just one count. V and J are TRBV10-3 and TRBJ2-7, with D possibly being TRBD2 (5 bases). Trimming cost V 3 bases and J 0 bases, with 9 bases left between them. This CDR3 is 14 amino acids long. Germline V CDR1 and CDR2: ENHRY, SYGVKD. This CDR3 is CAISDRGPSYEQYF. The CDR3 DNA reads TGTGCCATCAGTGATCGCGGGCCCTCCTACGAGCAGTACTTC.

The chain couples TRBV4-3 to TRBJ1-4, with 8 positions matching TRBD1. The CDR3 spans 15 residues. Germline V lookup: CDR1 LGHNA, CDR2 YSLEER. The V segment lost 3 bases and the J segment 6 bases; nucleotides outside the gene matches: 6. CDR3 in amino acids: CASSQMDRDDEKLFF. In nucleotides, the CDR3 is TGCGCCAGCAGCCAGATGGACAGGGATGATGAAAAACTGTTTTTT.